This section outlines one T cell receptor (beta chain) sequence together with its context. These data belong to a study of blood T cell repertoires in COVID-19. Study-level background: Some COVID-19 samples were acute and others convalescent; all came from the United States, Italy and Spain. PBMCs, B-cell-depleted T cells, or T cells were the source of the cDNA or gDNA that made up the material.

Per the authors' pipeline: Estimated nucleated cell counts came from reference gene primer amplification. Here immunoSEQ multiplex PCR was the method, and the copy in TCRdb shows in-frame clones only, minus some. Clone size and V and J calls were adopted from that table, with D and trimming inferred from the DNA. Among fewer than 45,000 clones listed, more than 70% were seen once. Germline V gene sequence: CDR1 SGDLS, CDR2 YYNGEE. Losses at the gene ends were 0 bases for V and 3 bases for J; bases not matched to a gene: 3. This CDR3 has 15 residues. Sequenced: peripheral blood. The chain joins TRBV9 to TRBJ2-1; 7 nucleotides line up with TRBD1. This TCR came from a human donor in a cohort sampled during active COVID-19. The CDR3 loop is CASSVGDSHYNEQFF. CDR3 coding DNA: TGTGCCAGCAGCGTAGGGGACAGCCACTACAATGAGCAGTTCTTC.